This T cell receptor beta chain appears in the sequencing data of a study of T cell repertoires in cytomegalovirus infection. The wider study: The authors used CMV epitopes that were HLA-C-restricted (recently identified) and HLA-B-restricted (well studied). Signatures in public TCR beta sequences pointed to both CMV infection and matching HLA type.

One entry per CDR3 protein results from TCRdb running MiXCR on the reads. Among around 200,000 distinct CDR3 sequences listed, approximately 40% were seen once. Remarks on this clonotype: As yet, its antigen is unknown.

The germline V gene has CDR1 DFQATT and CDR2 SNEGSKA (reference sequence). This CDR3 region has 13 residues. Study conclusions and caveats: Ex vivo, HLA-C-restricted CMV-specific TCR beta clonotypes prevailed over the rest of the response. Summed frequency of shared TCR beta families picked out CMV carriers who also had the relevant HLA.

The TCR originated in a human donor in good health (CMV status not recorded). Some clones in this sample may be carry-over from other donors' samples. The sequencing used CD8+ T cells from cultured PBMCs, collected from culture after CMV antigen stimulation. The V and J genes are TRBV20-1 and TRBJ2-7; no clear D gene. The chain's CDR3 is CNVLGSHTYEQYF. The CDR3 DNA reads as TGCAACGTTCTAGGGTCCCATACCTACGAGCAGTACTTC.